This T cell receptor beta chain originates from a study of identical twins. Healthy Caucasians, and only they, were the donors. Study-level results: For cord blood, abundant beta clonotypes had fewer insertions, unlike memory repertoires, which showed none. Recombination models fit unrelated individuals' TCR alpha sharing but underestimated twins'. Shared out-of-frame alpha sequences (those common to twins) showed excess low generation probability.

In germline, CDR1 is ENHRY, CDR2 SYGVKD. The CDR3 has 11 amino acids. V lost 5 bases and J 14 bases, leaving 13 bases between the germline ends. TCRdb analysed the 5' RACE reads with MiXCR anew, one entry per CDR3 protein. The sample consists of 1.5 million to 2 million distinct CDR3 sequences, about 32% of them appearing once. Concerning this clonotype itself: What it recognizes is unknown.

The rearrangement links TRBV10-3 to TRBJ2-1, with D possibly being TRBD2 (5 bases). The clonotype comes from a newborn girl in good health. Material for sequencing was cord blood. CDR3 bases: TGTGCCATCAGTTCCGTGACTAACGAGTTCTTC. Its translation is CAISSVTNEFF.